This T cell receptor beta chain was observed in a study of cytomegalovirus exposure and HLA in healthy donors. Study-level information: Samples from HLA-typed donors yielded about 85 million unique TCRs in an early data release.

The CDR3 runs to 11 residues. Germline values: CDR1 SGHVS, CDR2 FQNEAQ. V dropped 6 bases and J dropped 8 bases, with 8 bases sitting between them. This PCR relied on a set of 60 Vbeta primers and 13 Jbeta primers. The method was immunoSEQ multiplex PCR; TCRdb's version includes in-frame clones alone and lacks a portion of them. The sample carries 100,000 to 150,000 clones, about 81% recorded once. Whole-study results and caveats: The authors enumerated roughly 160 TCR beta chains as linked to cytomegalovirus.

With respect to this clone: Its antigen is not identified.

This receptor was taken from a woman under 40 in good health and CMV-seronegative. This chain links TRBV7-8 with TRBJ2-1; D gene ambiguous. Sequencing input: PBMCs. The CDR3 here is CASSSNYEQFF. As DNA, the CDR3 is TGTGCCAGCAGTAGTAACTATGAGCAGTTCTTC.